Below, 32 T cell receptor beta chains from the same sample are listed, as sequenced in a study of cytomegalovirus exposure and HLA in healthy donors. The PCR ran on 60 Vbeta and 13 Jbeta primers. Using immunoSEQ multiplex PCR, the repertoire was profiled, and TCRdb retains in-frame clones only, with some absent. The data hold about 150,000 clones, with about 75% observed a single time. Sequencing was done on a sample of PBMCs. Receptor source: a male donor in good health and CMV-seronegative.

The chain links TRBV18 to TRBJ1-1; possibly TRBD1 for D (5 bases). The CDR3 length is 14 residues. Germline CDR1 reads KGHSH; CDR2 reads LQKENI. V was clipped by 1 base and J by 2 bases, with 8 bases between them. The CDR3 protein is CASSPRRANTEAFF. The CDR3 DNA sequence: TGTGCCAGCTCACCACGCAGGGCTAACACTGAAGCTTTCTTT.

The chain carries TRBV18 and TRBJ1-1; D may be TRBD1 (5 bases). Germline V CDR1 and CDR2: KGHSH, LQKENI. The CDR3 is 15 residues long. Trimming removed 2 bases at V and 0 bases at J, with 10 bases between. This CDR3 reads CASSPSDSMNTEAFF. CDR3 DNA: TGTGCCAGCTCACCATCAGACAGTATGAACACTGAAGCTTTCTTT.

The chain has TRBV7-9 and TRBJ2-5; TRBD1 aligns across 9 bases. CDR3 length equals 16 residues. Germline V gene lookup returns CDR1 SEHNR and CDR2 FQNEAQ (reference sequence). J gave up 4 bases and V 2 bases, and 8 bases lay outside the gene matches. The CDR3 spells CASSLYLDRGRETQYF. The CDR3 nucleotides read TGTGCCAGCAGCTTATACTTGGACAGGGGACGAGAGACCCAGTACTTC.

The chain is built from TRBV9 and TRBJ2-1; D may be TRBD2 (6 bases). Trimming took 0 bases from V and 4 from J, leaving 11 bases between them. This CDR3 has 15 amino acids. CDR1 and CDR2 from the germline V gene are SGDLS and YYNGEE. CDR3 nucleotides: TGTGCCAGCAGCGTAGACGGGAGTGAATACAATGAGCAGTTCTTC. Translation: CASSVDGSEYNEQFF.

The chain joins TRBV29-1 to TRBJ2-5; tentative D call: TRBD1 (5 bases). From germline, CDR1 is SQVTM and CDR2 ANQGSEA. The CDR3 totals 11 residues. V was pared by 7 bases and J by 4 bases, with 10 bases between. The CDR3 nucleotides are TGCAGCGCTCAGGGTCTAGAGACCCAGTACTTC. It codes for CSAQGLETQYF.

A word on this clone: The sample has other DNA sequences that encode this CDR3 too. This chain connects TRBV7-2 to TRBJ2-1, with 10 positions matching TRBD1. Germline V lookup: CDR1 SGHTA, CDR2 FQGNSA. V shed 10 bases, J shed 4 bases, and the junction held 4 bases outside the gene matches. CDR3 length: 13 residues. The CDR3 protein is CATAGQGYNEQFF. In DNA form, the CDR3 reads TGTGCCACCGCGGGACAGGGGTACAATGAGCAGTTCTTC.

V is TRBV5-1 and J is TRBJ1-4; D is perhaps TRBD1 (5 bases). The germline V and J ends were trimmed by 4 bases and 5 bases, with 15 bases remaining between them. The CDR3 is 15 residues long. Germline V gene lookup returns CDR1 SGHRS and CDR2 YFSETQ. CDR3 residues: CASSPSTARNEKLFF. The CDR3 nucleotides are TGCGCCAGCAGCCCGTCGACAGCCCGCAATGAAAAACTGTTTTTT.

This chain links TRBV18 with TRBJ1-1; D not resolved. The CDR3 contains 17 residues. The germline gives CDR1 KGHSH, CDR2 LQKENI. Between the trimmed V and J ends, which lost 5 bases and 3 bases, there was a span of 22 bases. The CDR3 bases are TGTGCCAGCTCAGGAAGACCCCACGGGTACGGGGACACTGAAGCTTTCTTT. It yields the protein CASSGRPHGYGDTEAFF.

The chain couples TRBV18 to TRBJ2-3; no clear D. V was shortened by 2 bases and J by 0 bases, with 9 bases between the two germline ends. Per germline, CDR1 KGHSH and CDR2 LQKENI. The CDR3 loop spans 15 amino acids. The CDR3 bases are TGTGCCAGCTCACCAATCCCAAGCAGCACAGATACGCAGTATTTT. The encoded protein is CASSPIPSSTDTQYF. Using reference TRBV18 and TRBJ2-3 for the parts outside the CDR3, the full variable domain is NAGVMQNPRHLVRRRGQEARLRCSPMKGHSHVYWYRQLPEEGLKFMVYLQKENIIDESGMPKERFSAEFPKEGPSILRIQQVVRGDSAAYFCASSPIPSSTDTQYFGPGTRLTVL.

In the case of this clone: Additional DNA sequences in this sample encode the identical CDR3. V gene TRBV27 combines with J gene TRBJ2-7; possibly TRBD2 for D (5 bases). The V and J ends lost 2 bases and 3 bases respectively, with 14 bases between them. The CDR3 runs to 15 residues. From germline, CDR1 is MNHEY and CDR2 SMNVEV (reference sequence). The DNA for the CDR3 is TGTGCCAGCAGTTTAGACCGTGGTGGAGGCTACGAGCAGTACTTC. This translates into CASSLDRGGGYEQYF.

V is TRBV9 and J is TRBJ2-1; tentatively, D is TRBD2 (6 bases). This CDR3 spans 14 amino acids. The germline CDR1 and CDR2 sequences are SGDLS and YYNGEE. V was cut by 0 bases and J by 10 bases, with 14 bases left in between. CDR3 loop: CASSVADTRGEQFF. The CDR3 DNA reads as TGTGCCAGCAGCGTAGCTGACACCCGGGGGGAGCAGTTCTTC.

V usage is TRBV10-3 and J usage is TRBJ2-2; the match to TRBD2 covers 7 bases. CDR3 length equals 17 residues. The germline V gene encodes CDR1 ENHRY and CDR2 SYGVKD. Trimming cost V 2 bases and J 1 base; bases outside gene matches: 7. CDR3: CAISERWASGNTGELFF. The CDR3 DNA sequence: TGTGCCATCAGTGAGCGGTGGGCTAGCGGGAACACCGGGGAGCTGTTTTTT.

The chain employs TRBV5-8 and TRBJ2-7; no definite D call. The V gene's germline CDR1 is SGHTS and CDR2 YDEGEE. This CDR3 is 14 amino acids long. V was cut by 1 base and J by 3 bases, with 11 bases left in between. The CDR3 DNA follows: TGTGCCAGCAGCTTGTACCGGAGCAGCTACGAGCAGTACTTC. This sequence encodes CASSLYRSSYEQYF.

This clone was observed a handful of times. CDR3 coding DNA: TGTGCCAGCAGCCCAAGTCCCGGGACAGTTAATGGCTACACCTTC. It is translated as CASSPSPGTVNGYTF. The chain joins TRBV9 to TRBJ1-2, with TRBD1 matching over 7 bases. This CDR3 has 15 amino acids. V shed 4 bases, J shed 6 bases, and the junction held 12 bases outside the gene matches. Germline V gene sequence: CDR1 SGDLS, CDR2 YYNGEE. The whole variable domain, remainder taken from reference TRBV9 and TRBJ1-2, is DSGVTQTPKHLITATGQRVTLRCSPRSGDLSVYWYQQSLDQGLQFLIQYYNGEERAKGNILERFSAQQFPDLHSELNLSSLELGDSALYFCASSPSPGTVNGYTFGSGTRLTVV.

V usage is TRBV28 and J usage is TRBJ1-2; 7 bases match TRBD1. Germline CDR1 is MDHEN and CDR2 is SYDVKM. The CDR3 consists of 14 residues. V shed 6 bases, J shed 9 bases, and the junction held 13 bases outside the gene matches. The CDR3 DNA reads TGTGCCAGCAGGTTAGCAGGACAGGTCGTTAGCTACACCTTC. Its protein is CASRLAGQVVSYTF.

The CDR3 loop is CASRPQGAGANVLTF. CDR3 DNA: TGTGCCAGCAGGCCTCAGGGGGCTGGGGCCAACGTCCTGACTTTC. The rearrangement links TRBV5-5 to TRBJ2-6, with 7 bases aligning to TRBD1. V shed 5 bases, J shed 2 bases, and the junction held 4 bases outside the gene matches. Germline V lookup: CDR1 SGHKS, CDR2 YYEKEE (reference sequence). This CDR3 is built from 15 residues.

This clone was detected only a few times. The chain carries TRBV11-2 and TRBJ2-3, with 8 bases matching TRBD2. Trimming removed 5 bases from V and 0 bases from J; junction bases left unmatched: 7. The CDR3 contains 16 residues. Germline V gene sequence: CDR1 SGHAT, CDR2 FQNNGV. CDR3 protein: CASSRAGGVSTDTQYF. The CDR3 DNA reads TGTGCCAGCAGCCGGGCGGGAGGCGTAAGCACAGATACGCAGTATTTT.

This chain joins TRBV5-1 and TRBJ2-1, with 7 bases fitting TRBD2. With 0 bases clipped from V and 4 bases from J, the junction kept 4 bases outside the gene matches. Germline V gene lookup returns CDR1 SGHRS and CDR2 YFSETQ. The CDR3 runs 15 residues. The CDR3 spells CASSLASSGYNEQFF. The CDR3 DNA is TGCGCCAGCAGCTTGGCTTCTAGCGGTTACAATGAGCAGTTCTTC.

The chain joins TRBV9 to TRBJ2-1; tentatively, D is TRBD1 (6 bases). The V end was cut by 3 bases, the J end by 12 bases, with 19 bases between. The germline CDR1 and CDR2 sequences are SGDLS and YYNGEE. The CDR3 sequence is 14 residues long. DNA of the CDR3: TGTGCCAGCAGCGACCGGGACAATCCGGGTCGGCAGTTCTTC. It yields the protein CASSDRDNPGRQFF. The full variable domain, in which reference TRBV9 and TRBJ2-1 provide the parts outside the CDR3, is DSGVTQTPKHLITATGQRVTLRCSPRSGDLSVYWYQQSLDQGLQFLIQYYNGEERAKGNILERFSAQQFPDLHSELNLSSLELGDSALYFCASSDRDNPGRQFFGPGTRLTVL.

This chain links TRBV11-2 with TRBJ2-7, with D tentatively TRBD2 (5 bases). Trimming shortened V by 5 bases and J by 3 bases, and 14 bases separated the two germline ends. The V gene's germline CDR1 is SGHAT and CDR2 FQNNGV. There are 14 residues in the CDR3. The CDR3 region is CASSKAGRGYEQYF. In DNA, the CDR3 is TGTGCCAGCAGCAAGGCGGGCAGAGGCTACGAGCAGTACTTC.

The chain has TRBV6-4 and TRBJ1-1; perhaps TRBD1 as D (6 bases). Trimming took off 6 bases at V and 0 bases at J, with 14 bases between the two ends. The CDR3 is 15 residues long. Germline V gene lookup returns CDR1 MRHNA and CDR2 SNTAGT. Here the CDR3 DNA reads TGTGCCAGCAGACCACAGGGAGAGGTGAACACTGAAGCTTTCTTT. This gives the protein CASRPQGEVNTEAFF.

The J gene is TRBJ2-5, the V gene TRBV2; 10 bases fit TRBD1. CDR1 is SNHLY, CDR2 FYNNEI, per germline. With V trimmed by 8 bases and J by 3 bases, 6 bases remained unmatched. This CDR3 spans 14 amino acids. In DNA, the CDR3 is TGTGCCAGCGGACTGGACAGGGGGGAAGAGACCCAGTACTTC. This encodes CASGLDRGEETQYF.

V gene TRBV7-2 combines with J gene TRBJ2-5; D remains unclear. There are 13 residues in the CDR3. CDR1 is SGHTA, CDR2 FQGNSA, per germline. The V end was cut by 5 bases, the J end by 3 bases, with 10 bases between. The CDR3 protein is CASSPRREETQYF. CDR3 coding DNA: TGTGCCAGCAGCCCCCGAAGAGAAGAGACCCAGTACTTC.

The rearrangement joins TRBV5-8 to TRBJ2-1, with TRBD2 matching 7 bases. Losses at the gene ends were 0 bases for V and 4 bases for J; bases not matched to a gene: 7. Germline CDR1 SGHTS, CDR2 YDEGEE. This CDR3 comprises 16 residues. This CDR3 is CASSLDPGGRYNEQFF. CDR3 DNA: TGTGCCAGCAGCTTGGACCCGGGAGGCAGGTACAATGAGCAGTTCTTC.

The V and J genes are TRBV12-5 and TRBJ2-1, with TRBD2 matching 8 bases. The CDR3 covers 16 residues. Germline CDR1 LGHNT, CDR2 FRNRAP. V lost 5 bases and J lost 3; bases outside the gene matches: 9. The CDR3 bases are TGTGCTAGTGGTCGCGCCGGGGGGGGCTTCTACAATGAGCAGTTCTTC. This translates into CASGRAGGGFYNEQFF. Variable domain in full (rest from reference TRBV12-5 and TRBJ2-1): DARVTQTPRHKVTEMGQEVTMRCQPILGHNTVFWYRQTMMQGLELLAYFRNRAPLDDSGMPKDRFSAEMPDATLATLKIQPSEPRDSAVYFCASGRAGGGFYNEQFFGPGTRLTVL.

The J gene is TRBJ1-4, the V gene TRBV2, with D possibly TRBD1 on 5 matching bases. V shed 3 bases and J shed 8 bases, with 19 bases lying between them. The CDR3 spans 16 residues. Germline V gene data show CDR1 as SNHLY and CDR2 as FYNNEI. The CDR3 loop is CASSDISWQEGEKLFF. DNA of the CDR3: TGTGCCAGCAGTGATATCTCATGGCAGGAGGGGGAAAAACTGTTTTTT.

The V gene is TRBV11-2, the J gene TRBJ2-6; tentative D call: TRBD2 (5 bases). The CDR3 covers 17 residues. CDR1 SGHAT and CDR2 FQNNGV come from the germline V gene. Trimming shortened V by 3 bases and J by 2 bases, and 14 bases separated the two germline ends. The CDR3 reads CASSLSLEAAGANVLTF. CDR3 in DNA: TGTGCCAGCAGCTTGTCCCTGGAGGCGGCTGGGGCCAACGTCCTGACTTTC.

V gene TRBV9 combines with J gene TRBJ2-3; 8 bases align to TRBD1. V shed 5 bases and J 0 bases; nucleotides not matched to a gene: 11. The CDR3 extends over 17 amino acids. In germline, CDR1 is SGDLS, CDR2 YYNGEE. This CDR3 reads CASRPPPGTGSTDTQYF. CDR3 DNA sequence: TGTGCCAGCAGGCCTCCTCCCGGGACAGGTAGCACAGATACGCAGTATTTT.

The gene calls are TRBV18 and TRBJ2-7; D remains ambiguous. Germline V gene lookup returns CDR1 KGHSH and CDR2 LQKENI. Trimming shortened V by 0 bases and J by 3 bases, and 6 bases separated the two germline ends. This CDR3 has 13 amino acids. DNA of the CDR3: TGTGCCAGCTCACCACCTAACGGCTACGAGCAGTACTTC. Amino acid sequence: CASSPPNGYEQYF.

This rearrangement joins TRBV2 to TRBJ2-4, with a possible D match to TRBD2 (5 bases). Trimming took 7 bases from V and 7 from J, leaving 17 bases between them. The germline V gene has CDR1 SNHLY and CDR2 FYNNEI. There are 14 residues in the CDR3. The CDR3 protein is CASTPEARGNIQYF. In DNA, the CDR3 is TGTGCCAGCACCCCCGAGGCCCGCGGGAACATTCAGTACTTC.

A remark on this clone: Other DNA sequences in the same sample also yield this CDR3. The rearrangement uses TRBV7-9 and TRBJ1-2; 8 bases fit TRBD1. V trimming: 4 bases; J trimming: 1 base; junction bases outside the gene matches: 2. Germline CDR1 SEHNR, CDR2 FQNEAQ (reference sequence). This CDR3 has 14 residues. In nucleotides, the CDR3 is TGTGCCAGCAGCTCAGGACAGGGTAACTATGGCTACACCTTC. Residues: CASSSGQGNYGYTF. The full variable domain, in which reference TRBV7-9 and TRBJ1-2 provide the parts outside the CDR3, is DTGVSQNPRHKITKRGQNVTFRCDPISEHNRLYWYRQTLGQGPEFLTYFQNEAQLEKSRLLSDRFSAERPKGSFSTLEIQRTEQGDSAMYLCASSSGQGNYGYTFGSGTRLTVV.

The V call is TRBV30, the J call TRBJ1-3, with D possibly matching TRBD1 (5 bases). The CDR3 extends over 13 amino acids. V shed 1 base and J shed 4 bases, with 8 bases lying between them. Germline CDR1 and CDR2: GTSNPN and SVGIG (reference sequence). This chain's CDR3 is CAWSAGGGNTIYF. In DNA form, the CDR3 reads TGTGCCTGGAGTGCCGGGGGAGGAAACACCATATATTTT.